This TCR beta chain is from a study of blood T cell repertoires in COVID-19. Study as a whole: Both acute and convalescent COVID-19 samples were obtained from the United States, Italy and Spain. T cells, B-cell-depleted T cells, or PBMCs provided the cDNA or gDNA that served as material.

The length of the CDR3 is 13 residues. Trimming pared 2 bases from V and 1 base from J, leaving 5 bases between. The V gene's germline CDR1 is SNHLY and CDR2 FYNNEI. How the authors handled the data: How many nucleated cells were present was estimated from reference gene primer amplification. Measured with immunoSEQ multiplex PCR; TCRdb has only the in-frame clones, and not every one. V and J calls and clone size come straight from that table; D and trimming were deduced from the DNA. The sample shows some 200,000 clones, about 85% of them seen only once. Donors in Cohort 3 counted as recovered after two negative PCRs, clearance, or symptom resolution. This clone was picked up a small number of times. In the same sample, other DNA sequences code for this CDR3.

The specimen sequenced was PBMCs or T cells enriched from blood (not recorded which). The TCR was taken from a woman aged 25 to 45 who had recovered from COVID-19. The rearrangement links TRBV2 to TRBJ2-5; D not resolved. CDR3 nucleotides: TGTGCCAGCAGTGAAAGCCGCCAAGAGACCCAGTACTTC. Translation gives CASSESRQETQYF. The complete variable domain, with remaining parts taken from reference TRBV2 and TRBJ2-5, reads EPEVTQTPSHQVTQMGQEVILRCVPISNHLYFYWYRQILGQKVEFLVSFYNNEISEKSEIFDDQFSVERPDGSNFTLKIRSTKLEDSAMYFCASSESRQETQYFGPGTRLLVL.